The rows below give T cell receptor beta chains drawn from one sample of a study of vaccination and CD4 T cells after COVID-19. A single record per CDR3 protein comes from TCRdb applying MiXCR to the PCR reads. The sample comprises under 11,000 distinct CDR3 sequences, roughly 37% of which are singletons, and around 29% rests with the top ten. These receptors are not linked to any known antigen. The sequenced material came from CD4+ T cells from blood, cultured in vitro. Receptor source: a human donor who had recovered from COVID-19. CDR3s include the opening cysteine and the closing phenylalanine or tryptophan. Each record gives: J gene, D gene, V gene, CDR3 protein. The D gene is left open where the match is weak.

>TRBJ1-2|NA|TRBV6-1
CASARRNYGYTF
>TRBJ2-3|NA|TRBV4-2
CASSQVGRGTDTQYF
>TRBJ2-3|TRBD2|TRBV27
CASSRRLAGVEADTQYF
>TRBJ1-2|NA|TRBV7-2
CASSSRAPFGYTF
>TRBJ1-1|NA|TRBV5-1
CASSWTTSYGGNTEAFF
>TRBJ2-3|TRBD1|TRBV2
CASRETGLLTDTQYF
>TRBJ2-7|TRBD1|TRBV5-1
CASSSRDRVVEQYF
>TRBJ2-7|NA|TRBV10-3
CAISTESYEQYF
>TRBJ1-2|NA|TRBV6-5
CASSYGLAGSGYTF
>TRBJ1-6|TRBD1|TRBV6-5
CASSYLRDRRNSPLHF
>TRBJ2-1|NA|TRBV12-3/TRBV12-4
CASSLDNIPYNEQFF
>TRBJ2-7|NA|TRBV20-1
CSARDFSYEQYF
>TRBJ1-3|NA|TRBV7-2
CASGGARSGNTIYF
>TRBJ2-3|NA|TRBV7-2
CASSPWDTQYF
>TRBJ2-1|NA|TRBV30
CAWSQGPEQFF
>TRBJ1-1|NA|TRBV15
CATSRELGTEAFF
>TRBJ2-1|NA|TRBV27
CASSYTGVTEQFF
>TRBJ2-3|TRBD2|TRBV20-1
CSARDSKRGARTDTQYF
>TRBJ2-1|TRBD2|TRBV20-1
CSARDPGTSLDEQFF
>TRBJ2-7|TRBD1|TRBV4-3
CASSQDRGREQYF
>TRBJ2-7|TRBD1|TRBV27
CASSPQKGGTGVFERYF
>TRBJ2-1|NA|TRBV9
CASSVNSNEQFF
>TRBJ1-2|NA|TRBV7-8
CASSLGLSAAIYGYTF
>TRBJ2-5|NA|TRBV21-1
CASTSGQETQYF
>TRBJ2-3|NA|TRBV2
CASSSVDTQYF
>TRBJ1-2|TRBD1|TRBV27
CASSFRGREGGYTF
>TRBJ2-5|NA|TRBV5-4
CASSLALDQETQYF
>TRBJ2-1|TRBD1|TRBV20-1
CSAGQGVNEQFF
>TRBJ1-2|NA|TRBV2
CASGGSMYTF
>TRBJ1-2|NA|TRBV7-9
CASSPTRGVNYGYTF
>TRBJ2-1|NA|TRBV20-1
CSARRDSGYNEQFF
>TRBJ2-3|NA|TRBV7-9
CVSSPLTTDTQYF
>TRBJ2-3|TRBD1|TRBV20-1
CSARELGQGARTDTQYF
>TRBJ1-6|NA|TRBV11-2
CASSLGSIGNSPLHF
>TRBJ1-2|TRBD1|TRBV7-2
CASSHYLTGDDGYTF
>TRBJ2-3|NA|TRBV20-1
CSGVGVSTDTQYF
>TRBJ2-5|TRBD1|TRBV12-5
CASGPRTGGRGETQYF
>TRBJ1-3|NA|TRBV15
CATSRDLFIGGADGNTIYF
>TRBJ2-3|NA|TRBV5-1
CASSLAGTPEDTQYF
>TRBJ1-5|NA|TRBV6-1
CASGARIGDQPQHF
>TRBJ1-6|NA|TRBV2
CASSVVSGNSSLHF
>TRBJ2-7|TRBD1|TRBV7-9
CASSLGDRGLDEQYF